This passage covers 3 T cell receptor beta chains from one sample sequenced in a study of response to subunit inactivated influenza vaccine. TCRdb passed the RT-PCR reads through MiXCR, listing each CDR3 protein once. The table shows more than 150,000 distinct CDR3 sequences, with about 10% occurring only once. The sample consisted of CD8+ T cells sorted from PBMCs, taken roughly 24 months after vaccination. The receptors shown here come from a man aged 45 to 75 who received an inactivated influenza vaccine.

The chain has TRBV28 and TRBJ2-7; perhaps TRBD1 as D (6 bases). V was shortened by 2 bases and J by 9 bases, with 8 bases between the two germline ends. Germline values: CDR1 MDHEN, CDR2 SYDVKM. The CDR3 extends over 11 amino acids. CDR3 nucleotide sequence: TGTGCCAGCAGTTTAATGGGGGCGCAGTACTTC. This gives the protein CASSLMGAQYF.

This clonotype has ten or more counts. This chain's CDR3 is CASSQGTSGGANEQFF. The DNA of the CDR3 is TGTGCCAGCAGCCAAGGGACTAGCGGGGGGGCTAATGAGCAGTTCTTC. The gene calls are TRBV4-2 and TRBJ2-1; 15 bases fit TRBD2. The CDR3 extends over 16 amino acids. With 1 base clipped from V and 7 bases from J, the junction kept 2 bases outside the gene matches. CDR1 is LGHNA, CDR2 YNFKEQ, per germline.

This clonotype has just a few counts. The CDR3 bases are TGTGCCAGCAGTTTGGACAGCGGTAACTATGGCTACACCTTC. Protein product: CASSLDSGNYGYTF. The rearrangement uses TRBV27 and TRBJ1-2, with D tentatively TRBD1 (6 bases). V was cut by 3 bases and J by 1 base, with 9 bases left in between. There are 14 residues in the CDR3. Looked up from germline, CDR1 is MNHEY and CDR2 is SMNVEV (reference sequence).